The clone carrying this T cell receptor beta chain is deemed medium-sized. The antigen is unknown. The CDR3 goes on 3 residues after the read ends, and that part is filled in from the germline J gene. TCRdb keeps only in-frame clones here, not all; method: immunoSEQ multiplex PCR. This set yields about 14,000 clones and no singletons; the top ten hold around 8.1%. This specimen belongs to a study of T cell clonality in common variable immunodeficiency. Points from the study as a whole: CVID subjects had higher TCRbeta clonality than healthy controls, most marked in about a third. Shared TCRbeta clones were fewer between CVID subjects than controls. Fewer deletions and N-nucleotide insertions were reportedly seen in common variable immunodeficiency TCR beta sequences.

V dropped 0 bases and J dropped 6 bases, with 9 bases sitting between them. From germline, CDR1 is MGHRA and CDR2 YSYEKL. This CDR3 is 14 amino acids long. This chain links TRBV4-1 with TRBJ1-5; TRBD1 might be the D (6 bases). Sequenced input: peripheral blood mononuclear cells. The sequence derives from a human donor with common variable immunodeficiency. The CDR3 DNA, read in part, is TGCGCCAGCAGCCAAGAAGGGGGAGCTCAGCCC. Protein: CASSQEGGAQP. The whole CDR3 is CASSQEGGAQPQHF.